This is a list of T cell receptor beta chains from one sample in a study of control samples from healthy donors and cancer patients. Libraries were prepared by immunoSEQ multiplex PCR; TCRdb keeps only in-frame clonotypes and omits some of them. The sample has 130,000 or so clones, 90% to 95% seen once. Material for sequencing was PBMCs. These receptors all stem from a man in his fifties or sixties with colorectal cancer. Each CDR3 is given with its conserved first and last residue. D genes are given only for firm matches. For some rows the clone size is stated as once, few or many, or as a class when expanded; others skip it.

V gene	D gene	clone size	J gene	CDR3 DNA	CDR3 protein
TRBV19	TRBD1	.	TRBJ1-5	TGTGCCAGTAGTCCCGATGACAGGGTCTGGCAGCCCCAGCATTTT	CASSPDDRVWQPQHF
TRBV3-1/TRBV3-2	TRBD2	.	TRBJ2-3	TGTGCCAGCAGCCAAGATTTTATAGCGGGGGCCGGTCCAGATACGCAGTATTTT	CASSQDFIAGAGPDTQYF
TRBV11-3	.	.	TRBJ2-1	TGTGCCAGCAGCTTATCTCCCGGTGGAGGGAGCTCCTACAATGAGCAGTTCTTC	CASSLSPGGGSSYNEQFF
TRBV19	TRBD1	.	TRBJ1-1	TGTGCCAGCGCAGGGACAGTAAACACTGAAGCTTTCTTT	CASAGTVNTEAFF
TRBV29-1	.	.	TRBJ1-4	TGCAGCGCAGCACTAGCGGGGGCGGATGAAAAACTGTTTTTT	CSAALAGADEKLFF
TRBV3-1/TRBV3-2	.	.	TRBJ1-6	TGTGCCAGCAGCCGGACAGCGGTCAATTCACCCCTCCACTTT	CASSRTAVNSPLHF
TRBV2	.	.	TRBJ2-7	TGTGCCAGCAGCGAAAGGGGGTATAGCTCCTACGAGCAGTACTTC	CASSERGYSSYEQYF
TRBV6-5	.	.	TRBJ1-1	TGTGCCAGCAGTTACCAGGGATACGAAGCTTTCTTT	CASSYQGYEAFF
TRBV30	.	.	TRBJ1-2	TGTGCCTGGAGTCCCGACGGAGCCAGGACCCTATATGGCTACACCTTC	CAWSPDGARTLYGYTF
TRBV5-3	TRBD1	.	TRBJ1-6	TGTGCCCGGGACAGGAGGTCACCCCTCCACTTT	CARDRRSPLHF
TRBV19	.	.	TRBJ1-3	TGTGCCAGTAGTATAGCCGGGGGCGGAAACACCATATATTTT	CASSIAGGGNTIYF
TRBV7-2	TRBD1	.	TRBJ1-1	TGTGCCAGCAGCTCCAAATCGACAGGGGTAACTGAAGCTTTCTTT	CASSSKSTGVTEAFF
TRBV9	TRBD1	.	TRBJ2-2	TGTGCCAGCAGCGTAGGTTTAGGGACAGGGGGCACCGGGGAGCTGTTTTTT	CASSVGLGTGGTGELFF
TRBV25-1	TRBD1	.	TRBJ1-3	TGTGCCAGCAGTGATCACGGGACAGGGGGCGGAAACACCATATATTTT	CASSDHGTGGGNTIYF
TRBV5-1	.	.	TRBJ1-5	TGCGCCAGCAGTTCCGACGGGGGGATCAATCAGCCCCAGCATTTT	CASSSDGGINQPQHF
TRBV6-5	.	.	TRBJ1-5	TGTGCCAGCAGCGGAGGGGAGAATCAGCCCCAGCATTTT	CASSGGENQPQHF
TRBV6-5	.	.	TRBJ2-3	TGTGCCAGCACCCCGACAGGATATACGCAGTATTTT	CASTPTGYTQYF
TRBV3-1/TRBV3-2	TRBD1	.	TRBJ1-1	TGTGCCAGCAGCCAAGTAGGCAGGGGGCCGGACACTGAAGCTTTCTTT	CASSQVGRGPDTEAFF
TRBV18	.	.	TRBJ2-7	TGTGCCAGCTCACCCCGGGGGTACGAGCAGTACTTC	CASSPRGYEQYF
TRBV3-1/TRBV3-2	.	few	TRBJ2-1	TGTGCCAGCAGCCGACACCGGGACCCCGTTAATGAGCAGTTCTTC	CASSRHRDPVNEQFF
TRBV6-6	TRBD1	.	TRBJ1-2	TGTGCCAGCAGTCAACGACAGGGGGCGCGAACGGGAATCTATGGCTACACCTTC	CASSQRQGARTGIYGYTF
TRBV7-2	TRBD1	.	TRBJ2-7	TGTGCCAGCAGCAAGGACAGGTGGACCTACGAGCAGTACTTC	CASSKDRWTYEQYF
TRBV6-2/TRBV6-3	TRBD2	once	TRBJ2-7	TGTGCCAGCAGTTACGGGGGGGAACCTCGAGGATACGAGCAGTACTTC	CASSYGGEPRGYEQYF
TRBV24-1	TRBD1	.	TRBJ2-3	TGTGCCACCAGTGAAGGACAGGTCGGGTCAGATACGCAGTATTTT	CATSEGQVGSDTQYF
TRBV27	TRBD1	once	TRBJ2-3	TGTGCCAGCAAGGAAACGACAGGGGGCCTTGATACGCAGTATTTT	CASKETTGGLDTQYF
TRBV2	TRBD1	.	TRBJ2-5	TGTGCTGGGGGCCAGGGGGCGTTGGAGACCCAGTACTTC	CAGGQGALETQYF
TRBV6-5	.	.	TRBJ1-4	TGTGCCAGCAGACCGGGACCAAGTAATGAAAAACTGTTTTTT	CASRPGPSNEKLFF